Sequencing of this TCR beta chain was carried out in a study of blood T cell repertoires in COVID-19 (dated by TCRdb to the early 2020s). Study-wide context: Samples from collaborators originated in the United States, Italy and Spain and spanned both the acute and convalescent phases of COVID-19. The prospective study material was composed of cDNA or gDNA derived from T cells, B-cell-depleted T cells, or PBMCs. The sample metadata nearly always contained a de-identified subject ID, COVID-19 status, age in years and sex. Samples came from the ongoing ImmuneRACE study (first 160 participants) plus 1,254 subjects from 6 global collaborators. HLA class I and class II types, where available, came from metadata supplied by the sample provider rather than from assay-based typing. The repertoires were made available in a free public database intended to serve as a resource for research on the immune response to SARS-CoV-2. Subjects who had been exposed to COVID-19, were actively infected with it, or had recovered from it provided the deeply sampled blood TCRbeta repertoires that made up the dataset.

Enrolling through a virtual design, the prospective study's participants ranged in age from roughly 18 to 100 years and lived across roughly 24 United States geographic areas. In the prospective study, participants were assigned to cohorts based on the clinical history participants reported in a screening survey and a study questionnaire. For ImmuneRACE Cohort 3, a participant was defined as recovered based on two consecutive negative NP/OP PCR tests, clearance by a healthcare professional, or resolution of symptoms. Each participant in the prospective study had whole blood, serum and a nasopharyngeal or oropharyngeal swab collected by mobile phlebotomists. Prospective study participants could optionally give additional blood draws and questionnaires over an approximately two-month period. Blood samples from the prospective study were shipped frozen or at room temperature prior to DNA extraction.

To note about this clone: This clone's antigen is unknown. No qualities accompany the bases; no much larger clone lies one base away.

TCRbeta CDR3 regions were amplified from genomic DNA using the immunoSEQ Assay, a bias-controlled multiplex PCR. The authors processed their data as follows. The number of nucleated cells in each sample was estimated by amplification of reference gene primers within the assay. To quantify the absolute abundance of each unique TCRbeta CDR3 rearrangement, sequence reads were collapsed and filtered. For each sample, productive Simpson clonality was calculated as the square root of Simpson's diversity index across productive rearrangements. TCRdb limited this immuneACCESS table to in-frame rearrangements with V and J called. A share of clones is missing; checked studies link under half to unresolved V genes, and the rest is unexplained. V, J and clone size were drawn from that table, and D and trimming were deduced from the DNA. This sample holds 250,000 to 350,000 clones; roughly 88% were observed only once. The ten biggest clones cover 0.75% to 1% of the sample.

CDR1 is given as SGDLS and CDR2 as YYNGEE, both from the germline V gene. At the junction V is shortened by 4 bases and J by 2 bases; bases outside the gene matches: 10. Including the terminal cysteine and phenylalanine, the CDR3 comprises 16 residues. Solely the CDR3 DNA is kept, with 48 bases framed from the first base. The paper as a whole reports these results and caveats: The amount of clinical and demographic metadata varied by source and participant and was provided uncurated.

This chain joins TRBV9 to TRBJ2-3, with 7 bases aligning to TRBD1. Input material: PBMCs or T cells enriched from blood (not recorded which). The TCR comes from a woman under 40 who had recovered from COVID-19. In nucleotide form, the sequence is TGTGCCAGCAGCTCGCTCCCGGGACAGCACACAGATACGCAGTATTTT. This encodes CASSSLPGQHTDTQYF.